The rows below give T cell receptor beta chains drawn from one sample of a study of blood T cell repertoires in COVID-19. Sequenced by immunoSEQ multiplex PCR; TCRdb stores in-frame clones only, minus some. The table shows tens of thousands of clones, with approximately 90% occurring only once. Source material: peripheral blood. These TCRs come from a man between 65 and 80 years old with active COVID-19. The CDR3 runs from the conserved cysteine through the conserved F or W. A D gene is named only where the DNA matches it firmly.

d_call: TRBD2; j_call: TRBJ2-7; v_call: TRBV7-2; cdr3_nt: TGTGCCAGCAGCTTAAGGCTTCCGCTAGCGGGAGCCGAGCAGTACTTC; cdr3_aa: CASSLRLPLAGAEQYF
d_call: TRBD1; j_call: TRBJ1-2; v_call: TRBV11-2; cdr3_nt: TGTGCCAGCAGCTTAGATGGGGCAGGGGGCGCGGGCTACACCTTC; cdr3_aa: CASSLDGAGGAGYTF
d_call: TRBD2; j_call: TRBJ2-1; v_call: TRBV5-1; cdr3_nt: TGCGCCAGCAGCTTAGCGGGAGGGCCGATAGATGAGCAGTTCTTC; cdr3_aa: CASSLAGGPIDEQFF
d_call: .; j_call: TRBJ1-1; v_call: TRBV11-2; cdr3_nt: TGTGCCAGCAGCTCTAGTCCGAAGTCAACTGAAGCTTTCTTT; cdr3_aa: CASSSSPKSTEAFF
d_call: .; j_call: TRBJ2-5; v_call: TRBV19; cdr3_nt: TGTGCCAGTAGTATGGTTCGGGGAGTAGAGACCCAGTACTTC; cdr3_aa: CASSMVRGVETQYF
d_call: .; j_call: TRBJ2-1; v_call: TRBV5-1; cdr3_nt: TGCGCCAGCAGGAGAAACAGGCTTGTCGATGAGCAGTTCTTC; cdr3_aa: CASRRNRLVDEQFF
d_call: .; j_call: TRBJ1-1; v_call: TRBV6-1; cdr3_nt: TGTGCCAGCAGTGAGATGGCAGGGGTAAACACTGAAGCTTTCTTT; cdr3_aa: CASSEMAGVNTEAFF
d_call: .; j_call: TRBJ1-1; v_call: TRBV6-5; cdr3_nt: TGTGCCAGCGCGGGGAATAAGAACACTGAAGCTTTCTTT; cdr3_aa: CASAGNKNTEAFF
d_call: .; j_call: TRBJ1-6; v_call: TRBV12-3/TRBV12-4; cdr3_nt: TGTGCCAGCAGCCAGGGAGGGGGTTCACCCCTCCACTTT; cdr3_aa: CASSQGGGSPLHF
d_call: .; j_call: TRBJ2-3; v_call: TRBV27; cdr3_nt: TGTGCCAGCAGCCACAGGGTCACAGATACGCAGTATTTT; cdr3_aa: CASSHRVTDTQYF
d_call: .; j_call: TRBJ2-2; v_call: TRBV11-3; cdr3_nt: TGTGCCAGCAGCTTAGGCGGGTTGGCCGGGGAGCTGTTTTTT; cdr3_aa: CASSLGGLAGELFF
d_call: .; j_call: TRBJ1-6; v_call: TRBV11-2; cdr3_nt: TGTGCCAGCAGCACCAGAGCGGGGGTAACAGGTTCACCCCTCCACTTT; cdr3_aa: CASSTRAGVTGSPLHF
d_call: .; j_call: TRBJ2-4; v_call: TRBV7-6; cdr3_nt: TGTGCCAGCAGCCGCTCAACAGGGTCCGTTAAAGGTGCCAAAAACATTCAGTACTTC; cdr3_aa: CASSRSTGSVKGAKNIQYF